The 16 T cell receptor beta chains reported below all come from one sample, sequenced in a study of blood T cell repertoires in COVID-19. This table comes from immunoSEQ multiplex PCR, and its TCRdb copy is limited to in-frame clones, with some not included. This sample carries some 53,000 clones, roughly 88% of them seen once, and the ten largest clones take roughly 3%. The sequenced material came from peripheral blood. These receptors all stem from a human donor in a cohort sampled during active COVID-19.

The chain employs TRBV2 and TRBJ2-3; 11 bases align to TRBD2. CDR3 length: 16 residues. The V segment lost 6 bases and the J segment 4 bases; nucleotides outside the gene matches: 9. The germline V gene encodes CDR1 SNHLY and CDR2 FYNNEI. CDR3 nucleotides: TGTGCCAGCAGGGCATTAGCGGGAGGGCCCGCAGATACGCAGTATTTT. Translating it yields CASRALAGGPADTQYF.

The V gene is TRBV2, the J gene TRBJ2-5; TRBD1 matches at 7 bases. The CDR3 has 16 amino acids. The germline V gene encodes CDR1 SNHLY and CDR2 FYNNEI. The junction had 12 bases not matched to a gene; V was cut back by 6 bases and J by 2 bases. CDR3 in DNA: TGTGCCAGCAGGAAGCCCTTTCGGGACAGACAAGAGACCCAGTACTTC. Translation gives CASRKPFRDRQETQYF.

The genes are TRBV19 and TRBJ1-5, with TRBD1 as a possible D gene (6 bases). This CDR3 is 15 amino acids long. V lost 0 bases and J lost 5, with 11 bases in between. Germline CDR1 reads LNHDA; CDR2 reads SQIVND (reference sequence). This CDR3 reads CASSIDGWGHQPQHF. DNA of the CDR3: TGTGCCAGTAGTATAGATGGGTGGGGGCATCAGCCCCAGCATTTT.

Written as DNA, the CDR3 is TGTGCCAGTAGTCCACGACAGGGTCTGGGAAGGTACGAGCAGTACTTC. Translating gives CASSPRQGLGRYEQYF. This chain links TRBV19 with TRBJ2-7; 7 positions agree with TRBD1. With 5 bases clipped from V and 4 bases from J, the junction kept 14 bases outside the gene matches. The CDR3 extends over 16 amino acids. Germline CDR1 reads LNHDA; CDR2 reads SQIVND (reference sequence).

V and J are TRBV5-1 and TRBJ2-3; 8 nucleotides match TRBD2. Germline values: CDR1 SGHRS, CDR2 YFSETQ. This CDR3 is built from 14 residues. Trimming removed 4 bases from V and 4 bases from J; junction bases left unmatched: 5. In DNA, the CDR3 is TGCGCCAGCAGCCCTGGACTAGCAGCAGATACGCAGTATTTT. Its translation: CASSPGLAADTQYF.

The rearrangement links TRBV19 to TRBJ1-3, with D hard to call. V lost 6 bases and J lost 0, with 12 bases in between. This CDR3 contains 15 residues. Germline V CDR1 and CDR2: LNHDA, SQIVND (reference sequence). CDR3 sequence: CASRLTSSSGNTIYF. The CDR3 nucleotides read TGTGCCAGTAGACTAACGAGCAGCTCTGGAAACACCATATATTTT.

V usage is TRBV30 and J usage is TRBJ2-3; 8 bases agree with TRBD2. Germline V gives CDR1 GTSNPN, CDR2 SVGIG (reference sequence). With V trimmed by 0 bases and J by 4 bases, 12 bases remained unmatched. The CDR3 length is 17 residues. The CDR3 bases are TGTGCCTGGAGTGTAAAGTTTGGCGGGGGGCCCCCAGATACGCAGTATTTT. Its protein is CAWSVKFGGGPPDTQYF.

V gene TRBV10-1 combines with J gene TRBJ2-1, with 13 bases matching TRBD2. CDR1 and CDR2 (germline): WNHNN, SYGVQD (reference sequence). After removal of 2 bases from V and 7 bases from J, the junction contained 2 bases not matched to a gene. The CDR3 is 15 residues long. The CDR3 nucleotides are TGCGCCAGCAGTGAGGGGACTAGCGGGAAGAATGAGCAGTTCTTC. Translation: CASSEGTSGKNEQFF.

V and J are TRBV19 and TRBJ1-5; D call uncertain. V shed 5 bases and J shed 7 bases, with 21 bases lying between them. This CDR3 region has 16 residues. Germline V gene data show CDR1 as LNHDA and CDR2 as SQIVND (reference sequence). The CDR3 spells CASSASRVLNVQPQHF. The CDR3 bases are TGTGCCAGTAGTGCCTCCCGGGTCCTAAACGTCCAGCCCCAGCATTTT. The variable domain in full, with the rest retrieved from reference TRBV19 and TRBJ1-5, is DGGITQSPKYLFRKEGQNVTLSCEQNLNHDAMYWYRQDPGQGLRLIYYSQIVNDFQKGDIAEGYSVSREKKESFPLTVTSAQKNPTAFYLCASSASRVLNVQPQHFGDGTRLSIL.

CDR3 residues: CASSPGPGDEQYF. DNA of the CDR3: TGCGCCAGCAGCCCTGGGCCGGGGGACGAGCAGTACTTC. The chain couples TRBV5-1 to TRBJ2-7; maybe TRBD2 (6 bases). From germline, CDR1 is SGHRS and CDR2 YFSETQ. This CDR3 has 13 amino acids. V was pared by 4 bases and J by 5 bases, with 13 bases between.

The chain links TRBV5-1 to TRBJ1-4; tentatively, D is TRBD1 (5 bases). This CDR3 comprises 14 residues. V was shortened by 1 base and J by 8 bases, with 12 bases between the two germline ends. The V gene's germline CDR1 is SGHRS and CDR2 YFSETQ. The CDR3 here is CASSLLGEEEKLFF. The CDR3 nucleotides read TGCGCCAGCAGCTTGTTAGGGGAAGAGGAAAAACTGTTTTTT.

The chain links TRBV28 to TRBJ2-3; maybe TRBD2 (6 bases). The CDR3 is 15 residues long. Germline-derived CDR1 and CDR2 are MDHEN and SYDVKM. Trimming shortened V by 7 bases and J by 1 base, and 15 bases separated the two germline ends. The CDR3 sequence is CASTLAGMGTDTQYF. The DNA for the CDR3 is TGTGCCAGCACTTTGGCGGGGATGGGCACAGATACGCAGTATTTT.

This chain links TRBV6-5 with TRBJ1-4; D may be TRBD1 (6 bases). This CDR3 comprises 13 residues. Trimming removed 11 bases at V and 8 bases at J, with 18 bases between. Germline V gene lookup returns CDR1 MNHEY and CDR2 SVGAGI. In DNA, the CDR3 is TGTGCCGCCGGGGGGGGCCAGGGAGAAAAACTGTTTTTT. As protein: CAAGGGQGEKLFF.

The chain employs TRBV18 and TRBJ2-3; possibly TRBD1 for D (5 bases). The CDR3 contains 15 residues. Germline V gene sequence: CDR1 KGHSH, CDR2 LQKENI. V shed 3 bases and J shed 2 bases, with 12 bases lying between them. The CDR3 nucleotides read TGTGCCAGCTCACCTAGTCAGGGATACACAGATACGCAGTATTTT. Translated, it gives CASSPSQGYTDTQYF.

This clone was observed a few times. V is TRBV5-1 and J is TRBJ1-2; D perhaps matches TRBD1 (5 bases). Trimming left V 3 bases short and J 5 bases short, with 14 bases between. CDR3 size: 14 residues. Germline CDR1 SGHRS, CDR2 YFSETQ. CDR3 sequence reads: CASSYDSMGYGYTF. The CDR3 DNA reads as TGCGCCAGCAGCTACGACAGTATGGGATATGGCTACACCTTC.

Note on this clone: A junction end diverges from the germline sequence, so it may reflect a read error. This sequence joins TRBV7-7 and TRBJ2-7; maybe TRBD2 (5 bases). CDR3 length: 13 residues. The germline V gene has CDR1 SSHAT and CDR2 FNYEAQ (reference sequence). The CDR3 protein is CASSLALANEQYF. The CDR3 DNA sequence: TGTGCTAGCAGCTTGGCTCTAGCCAACGAGCAGTACTTC.